Listed here are 24 T cell receptor beta chains from one sample, sequenced in a study of Graves' ophthalmopathy and Graves' hyperthyroidism. The study amplified TCR beta CDR3 regions using RNA transcripts. The library came from an HTBI-primed first-round RT-PCR and a second-round multiplex PCR. One entry per CDR3 protein results from TCRdb running MiXCR on the multiplex PCR reads. The top ten hold 11% of the sample, which has more than 1,000,000 distinct CDR3 sequences, less than 45% seen once. The sequenced material came from peripheral blood or thyroid tissue (not recorded which). These receptors were collected from an adult man with Graves' hyperthyroidism.

This clonotype was seen repeatedly, ten times or more. The chain combines TRBV19 with TRBJ1-1; TRBD1 matches 7 bases. Germline CDR1 and CDR2: LNHDA and SQIVND (reference sequence). The CDR3 contains 15 residues. With 6 bases clipped from V and 0 bases from J, the junction kept 7 bases outside the gene matches. CDR3 DNA sequence: TGTGCCAGTAGACCCATTACAGGGGTGAACACTGAAGCTTTCTTT. Residues: CASRPITGVNTEAFF.

Remarks on this clonotype: Mismatch with germline at one junction end may stem from a read error. The genes are TRBV5-1 and TRBJ1-1; a possible D gene is TRBD1 (6 bases). CDR1 is SGHRS, CDR2 YFSETQ, per germline. The CDR3 contains 17 residues. The CDR3 loop is CASSPVSGTGMNTEAFF. The CDR3 region has the DNA TGTGCCAGCAGCCCCGTATCCGGAACAGGGATGAACACTGAAGCTTTCTTT.

V is TRBV25-1 and J is TRBJ1-5; D is perhaps TRBD1 (6 bases). The germline gives CDR1 MGHDK, CDR2 SYGVNS. Trimming shortened V by 5 bases and J by 0 bases, and 14 bases separated the two germline ends. The length of the CDR3 is 16 residues. The CDR3 sequence: CASSPRTDPSNQPQHF. The CDR3, as DNA: TGTGCCAGCAGTCCCAGGACAGATCCTAGCAATCAGCCCCAGCATTTT.

The chain employs TRBV5-1 and TRBJ2-2; D not resolved. Germline values: CDR1 SGHRS, CDR2 YFSETQ. Trimming cost V 2 bases and J 7 bases, with 9 bases left between them. The CDR3 sequence is 13 residues long. The CDR3 DNA sequence: TGCGCCAGCAGCTTTACGGATCGCGGGGAGCTGTTTTTT. Protein sequence: CASSFTDRGELFF.

In its sample, this clonotype was seen a few times. J is TRBJ1-2 and V is TRBV10-3; perhaps TRBD1 as D (5 bases). This CDR3 contains 14 residues. V lost 10 bases and J 8 bases, leaving 23 bases between the germline ends. The germline V gene has CDR1 ENHRY and CDR2 SYGVKD. As DNA, the CDR3 is TGTGCCAGCAGGCGCATCGGGGGAACCAGGGGCTACACCTTC. It encodes CASRRIGGTRGYTF.

This chain links TRBV9 with TRBJ1-5; TRBD1 matches at 7 bases. Losses at the gene ends were 0 bases for V and 6 bases for J; bases not matched to a gene: 3. The germline V gene encodes CDR1 SGDLS and CDR2 YYNGEE. This CDR3 comprises 14 residues. The CDR3 DNA follows: TGTGCCAGCAGCGTAGCAGGGGGGGGTCAGCCCCAGCATTTT. This sequence encodes CASSVAGGGQPQHF.

This clonotype came up many times. The chain combines TRBV6-6 with TRBJ2-2; D not certain. The CDR3 contains 14 residues. Germline CDR1 reads MNHNY; CDR2 reads SVGAGI (reference sequence). Trimming removed 2 bases from V and 1 base from J, with 5 bases in between. CDR3 region: CASSYTRNTGELFF. The CDR3 nucleotides are TGTGCCAGCAGTTACACCAGGAACACCGGGGAGCTGTTTTTT.

At least ten counts were recorded for this clonotype. The chain has TRBV7-8 and TRBJ2-7, with 10 nucleotides matching TRBD2. The CDR3 has 15 residues. Germline CDR1 and CDR2: SGHVS and FQNEAQ. V shed 1 base, J shed 7 bases, and the junction held 7 bases outside the gene matches. The CDR3 region has the DNA TGTGCCAGCAGCTTAGGCCTAGCGGGAGTCGGAGAGCAGTACTTC. As protein: CASSLGLAGVGEQYF.

This clonotype came up a few times. The chain uses TRBV11-2 and TRBJ2-7, with TRBD2 identical over 10 bases. V dropped 6 bases and J dropped 3; count of bases not matched to a gene: 5. CDR1 is SGHAT, CDR2 FQNNGV, per germline. The CDR3 loop spans 14 amino acids. CDR3 in DNA: TGTGCCAGCAGACTAGGGACTAGCGTCTACGAGCAGTACTTC. Encoded protein: CASRLGTSVYEQYF.

This clonotype was found many times. The chain uses TRBV6-2 or TRBV6-3 and TRBJ2-7; D uncertain. V gave up 2 bases and J gave up 3 bases, with 2 bases separating them. The germline gives CDR1 MNHEY, CDR2 SVGEGT. This CDR3 contains 11 residues. CDR3: CASSYIYEQYF. The CDR3 DNA follows: TGTGCCAGCAGTTACATCTACGAGCAGTACTTC.

This clonotype came up once. The rearrangement uses TRBV20-1 and TRBJ1-5; the match to TRBD1 covers 10 bases. The germline V gene has CDR1 DFQATT and CDR2 SNEGSKA (reference sequence). J gave up 7 bases and V 7 bases, and 16 bases lay outside the gene matches. The CDR3 consists of 16 residues. The CDR3 region has the DNA TGCAGTGTACACCCCGCCGGGACAGGGGTTGGCCAGCCCCAGCATTTT. This translates into CSVHPAGTGVGQPQHF.

At least ten counts were recorded for this clonotype. The CDR3 is CASSWGESNQPQHF. CDR3 coding DNA: TGTGCCAGCAGTTGGGGGGAGAGCAATCAGCCCCAGCATTTT. This chain links TRBV12-3 or TRBV12-4 with TRBJ1-5, with D perhaps TRBD1 (5 bases). The V end lost 4 bases, the J end lost 1 base, and 8 bases lay between the germline ends. This CDR3 has 14 amino acids.

The chain employs TRBV11-2 and TRBJ1-1; D is ambiguous. The V gene lost 1 base and the J gene lost 8 bases, with 14 bases spanning the gap. There are 14 residues in the CDR3. Germline values: CDR1 SGHAT, CDR2 FQNNGV. CDR3: CASSLGGGVPEAFF. Written as DNA, the CDR3 is TGTGCCAGCAGCTTAGGGGGTGGGGTTCCGGAAGCTTTCTTT.

The V and J genes are TRBV2 and TRBJ1-3; the D is unclear. Germline CDR1 reads SNHLY; CDR2 reads FYNNEI. CDR3 length equals 15 residues. The V and J ends lost 7 bases and 2 bases respectively, with 15 bases between them. Written as DNA, the CDR3 is TGTGCCAGCACCGGATGGGGAGGCCCTGGAAACACCATATATTTT. Its protein is CASTGWGGPGNTIYF.

This clonotype was picked up many times. The rearrangement uses TRBV20-1 and TRBJ2-5; possibly TRBD2 for D (5 bases). V was trimmed by 6 bases and J by 4 bases, leaving 12 bases between them. This CDR3 comprises 12 residues. Germline CDR1 is DFQATT and CDR2 is SNEGSKA (reference sequence). The CDR3 coding sequence is TGCAGTGCAAGGGAGTACCGAGAGACCCAGTACTTC. Translation: CSAREYRETQYF.

This clonotype was seen only a few times. This chain joins TRBV15 and TRBJ2-2; D not certain. CDR1 and CDR2 from the germline V gene are LNHNV and YYDKDF (reference sequence). The germline V and J ends were trimmed by 9 bases and 6 bases, with 11 bases remaining between them. The length of the CDR3 is 12 residues. The CDR3 bases are TGTGCCACAGGAACCGTTTCCGGGGAGCTGTTTTTT. Protein: CATGTVSGELFF.

The V and J genes are TRBV28 and TRBJ1-2; the match to TRBD1 covers 9 bases. The germline V gene has CDR1 MDHEN and CDR2 SYDVKM. The CDR3 consists of 15 residues. With V trimmed by 7 bases and J by 4 bases, 10 bases remained unmatched. CDR3 nucleotides: TGTGCCAGCAACCCCGGGACAGGGAGCACCTATGGCTACACCTTC. It specifies CASNPGTGSTYGYTF.

This clonotype has only a few counts. The genes are TRBV19 and TRBJ2-3; TRBD1 matches at 7 bases. J was trimmed by 4 bases and V by 1 base; bases with no gene match: 5. CDR3 size: 15 residues. From germline, CDR1 is LNHDA and CDR2 SQIVND (reference sequence). The DNA for the CDR3 is TGTGCCAGTAGTATAGGAGGGGGCGGCGCAGATACGCAGTATTTT. This gives the protein CASSIGGGGADTQYF.

The chain employs TRBV20-1 and TRBJ2-7, with 10 nucleotides matching TRBD2. The V gene end was trimmed by 3 bases and the J gene end by 2 bases; junction bases not matched to a gene: 4. The CDR3 spans 14 residues. From germline, CDR1 is DFQATT and CDR2 SNEGSKA (reference sequence). In nucleotides, the CDR3 is TGCAGTGCTAGTGTCGGACTAGCGGCCTACGAGCAGTACTTC. As protein: CSASVGLAAYEQYF.

The chain recombines TRBV2 with TRBJ1-1; D is unresolved. The V gene lost 8 bases and the J gene lost 4 bases, with 17 bases spanning the gap. This CDR3 spans 14 amino acids. Per germline, CDR1 SNHLY and CDR2 FYNNEI. The CDR3 coding sequence is TGTGCCAGCGGGGTGGCCCTCCGGGGCACTGAAGCTTTCTTT. Protein sequence: CASGVALRGTEAFF.

V usage is TRBV30 and J usage is TRBJ1-1; a possible D gene is TRBD1 (6 bases). This CDR3 is built from 13 residues. Germline CDR1 reads GTSNPN; CDR2 reads SVGIG (reference sequence). Trimming took off 2 bases at V and 7 bases at J, with 14 bases between the two ends. The CDR3 reads CAWSNGGWGEAFF. The CDR3 DNA sequence: TGTGCCTGGAGTAATGGGGGCTGGGGTGAAGCTTTCTTT.

This sequence joins TRBV5-1 and TRBJ1-2; D is perhaps TRBD1 (5 bases). This CDR3 has 15 amino acids. Germline CDR1 and CDR2: SGHRS and YFSETQ. With 3 bases removed from V and 3 bases from J, the gap between germline ends came to 15 bases. In nucleotides, the CDR3 is TGCGCCAGCAGCTGGGGACTAGCGGGGTACTATGGCTACACCTTC. Residues: CASSWGLAGYYGYTF.

The rearrangement links TRBV7-9 to TRBJ1-5; D gene unclear. V was pared by 5 bases and J by 0 bases, with 11 bases between. CDR1 and CDR2 from the germline V gene are SEHNR and FQNEAQ (reference sequence). There are 15 residues in the CDR3. CDR3: CASSPKDGSNQPQHF. The CDR3 DNA sequence: TGTGCCAGCAGCCCGAAGGACGGTAGCAATCAGCCCCAGCATTTT. Full variable domain (missing parts from reference TRBV7-9 and TRBJ1-5): DTGVSQNPRHKITKRGQNVTFRCDPISEHNRLYWYRQTLGQGPEFLTYFQNEAQLEKSRLLSDRFSAERPKGSFSTLEIQRTEQGDSAMYLCASSPKDGSNQPQHFGDGTRLSIL.

The chain has TRBV2 and TRBJ1-6; a weak D match, TRBD1 (6 bases). CDR3 length equals 15 residues. Germline CDR1 and CDR2: SNHLY and FYNNEI. V lost 0 bases, J lost 7 bases, and 10 bases lay in between. The CDR3 DNA reads TGTGCCAGCAGTGAAGCGCGACAGGAAAATTCACCCCTCCACTTT. Translated: CASSEARQENSPLHF.